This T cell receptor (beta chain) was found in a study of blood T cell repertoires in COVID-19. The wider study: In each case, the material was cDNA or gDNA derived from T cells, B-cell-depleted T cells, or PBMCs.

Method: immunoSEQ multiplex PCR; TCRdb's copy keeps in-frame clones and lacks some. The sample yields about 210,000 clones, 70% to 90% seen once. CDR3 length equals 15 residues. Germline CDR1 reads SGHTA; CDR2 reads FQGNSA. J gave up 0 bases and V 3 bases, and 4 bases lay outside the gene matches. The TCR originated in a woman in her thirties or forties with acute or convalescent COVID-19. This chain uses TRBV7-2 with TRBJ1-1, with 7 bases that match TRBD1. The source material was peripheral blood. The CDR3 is CASSFLQGMNTEAFF. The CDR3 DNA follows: TGTGCCAGCAGCTTTTTACAGGGGATGAACACTGAAGCTTTCTTT.